Presented here are 19 T cell receptor beta chains from one specimen sequenced in a study of blood T cell repertoires in COVID-19. TCRdb's copy holds only in-frame clones and misses some; the assay was immunoSEQ multiplex PCR. The repertoire includes hundreds of thousands of clones, under 85% of them detected once, and 1.3% sits in the top ten. The specimen sequenced was peripheral blood. The receptors stem from a woman between 25 and 40 years old with COVID-19, enrolled during active disease.

The chain carries TRBV28 and TRBJ1-1; 8 nucleotides match TRBD1. The CDR3 has 11 residues. J lost 11 bases, V lost 5 bases, and 4 bases had no gene match. CDR1 is MDHEN and CDR2 is SYDVKM in the germline V gene. The CDR3 coding sequence is TGTGCCAGCAGTGGACAGGGCATGGCTTTCTTT. It specifies CASSGQGMAFF.

V and J are TRBV3-1 (or the pseudogene TRBV3-2) and TRBJ2-1; 7 nucleotides match TRBD1. This CDR3 spans 15 amino acids. The junction had 8 bases not matched to a gene; V was cut back by 1 base and J by 8 bases. Germline lookup yields CDR1 LGHDT and CDR2 YNNKEL (reference sequence). The CDR3 DNA reads TGTGCCAGCAGCCAAGCCCGGGACAGTCGCGATGAGCAGTTCTTC. This gives the protein CASSQARDSRDEQFF.

The chain links TRBV12-3 or TRBV12-4 to TRBJ1-2; perhaps TRBD1 as D (5 bases). There are 13 residues in the CDR3. V lost 7 bases, J lost 1 base, and 10 bases lay in between. The CDR3 sequence is CASTHGGNYGYTF. As DNA, the CDR3 is TGTGCCAGCACCCACGGGGGTAACTATGGCTACACCTTC.

The chain combines TRBV29-1 with TRBJ1-1; 12 bases fit TRBD1. The CDR3 totals 14 residues. Germline V lookup: CDR1 SQVTM, CDR2 ANQGSEA. V trimming: 6 bases; J trimming: 11 bases; junction bases outside the gene matches: 13. The CDR3 DNA reads TGCAGCGTCGCGGGTGGGGACAGGGGGCTGGGGGCTTTCTTT. Translated: CSVAGGDRGLGAFF.

J is TRBJ1-2 and V is TRBV12-3 or TRBV12-4; weak D call: TRBD1 (6 bases). The CDR3 loop spans 13 amino acids. The ends were cut back, 0 bases at V and 7 bases at J, with 9 bases in the middle. This chain's CDR3 is CASSLARTVGYTF. CDR3 nucleotides: TGTGCCAGCAGTTTAGCGCGGACAGTTGGCTACACCTTC.

CDR3 loop: CASSQVMAHGLHF. CDR3 sequence (DNA): TGCGCCAGCAGCCAAGTAATGGCACATGGTCTCCACTTT. The V call is TRBV4-1, the J call TRBJ1-6, with D hard to call. The CDR3 has 13 amino acids. Trimming pared 1 base from V and 16 bases from J, leaving 14 bases between. Germline assignment: CDR1 MGHRA and CDR2 YSYEKL.

V gene TRBV5-6 combines with J gene TRBJ2-5, with D perhaps matching TRBD2 (6 bases). The germline V gene has CDR1 SGHDT and CDR2 YYEEEE. The CDR3 is made up of 15 amino acids. V shed 4 bases and J shed 5 bases, with 18 bases lying between them. This CDR3 reads CASSTLGGVRETQYF. Written as DNA, the CDR3 is TGTGCCAGCAGCACCCTCGGCGGGGTCCGGGAGACCCAGTACTTC.

J is TRBJ2-7 and V is TRBV3-1 (or the pseudogene TRBV3-2); 9 nucleotides align to TRBD2. This CDR3 region has 16 residues. Trimming cost V 1 base and J 2 bases; bases outside gene matches: 6. Looked up from germline, CDR1 is LGHDT and CDR2 is YNNKEL (reference sequence). The CDR3: CASSQASSGMTYEQYF. The CDR3 coding sequence is TGTGCCAGCAGCCAAGCGTCTAGCGGGATGACCTACGAGCAGTACTTC.

This clone has only a few counts. V usage is TRBV7-6 and J usage is TRBJ2-3; perhaps TRBD2 as D (6 bases). CDR1 is SGHVS and CDR2 is FNYEAQ in the germline V gene. This CDR3 spans 19 amino acids. Deletions cut 1 base from V and 0 bases from J, with 20 bases between. CDR3 in amino acids: CASSLVPQAGGGSTDTQYF. DNA of the CDR3: TGTGCCAGCAGCTTAGTCCCGCAGGCTGGTGGGGGGAGCACAGATACGCAGTATTTT.

This sequence joins TRBV4-2 and TRBJ1-1; D is perhaps TRBD1 (5 bases). The CDR3 has 14 residues. The germline V and J ends were trimmed by 1 base and 6 bases, with 12 bases remaining between them. Germline V gene sequence: CDR1 LGHNA, CDR2 YNFKEQ. CDR3 sequence reads: CASSQVGWGAEAFF. The DNA for the CDR3 is TGTGCCAGCAGCCAAGTGGGGTGGGGGGCTGAAGCTTTCTTT.

The V call is TRBV18, the J call TRBJ2-7; tentative D call: TRBD2 (5 bases). Trimming took 3 bases from V and 0 from J, leaving 12 bases between them. The CDR3 loop spans 15 amino acids. Per the germline V gene, CDR1 is KGHSH and CDR2 is LQKENI. The CDR3 region is CASSPAPGNSYEQYF. The CDR3 nucleotides read TGTGCCAGCTCACCCGCACCGGGAAACTCCTACGAGCAGTACTTC.

This clone was picked up one time. The chain recombines TRBV29-1 with TRBJ1-4, with 10 bases that match TRBD1. The V gene's germline CDR1 is SQVTM and CDR2 ANQGSEA. The CDR3 length is 14 residues. The junction had 6 bases not matched to a gene; V was cut back by 7 bases and J by 4 bases. CDR3 amino acids: CSGRGTGDNEKLFF. CDR3 coding DNA: TGCAGCGGGAGGGGGACAGGGGATAATGAAAAACTGTTTTTT. The whole variable domain, remainder taken from reference TRBV29-1 and TRBJ1-4, is SAVISQKPSRDICQRGTSLTIQCQVDSQVTMMFWYRQQPGQSLTLIATANQGSEATYESGFVIDKFPISRPNLTFSTLTVSNMSPEDSSIYLCSGRGTGDNEKLFFGSGTQLSVL.

V and J are TRBV30 and TRBJ2-2; 11 nucleotides line up with TRBD2. Looked up from germline, CDR1 is GTSNPN and CDR2 is SVGIG (reference sequence). CDR3 size: 13 residues. The V gene end was trimmed by 8 bases and the J gene end by 4 bases; junction bases not matched to a gene: 3. CDR3 amino acids: CAGSGGATGELFF. The DNA of the CDR3 is TGTGCCGGTAGCGGGGGGGCCACCGGGGAGCTGTTTTTT.

The chain carries TRBV3-1 (or the pseudogene TRBV3-2) and TRBJ2-2, with D maybe TRBD2 (5 bases). The CDR3 is 18 residues long. Per the germline V gene, CDR1 is LGHDT and CDR2 is YNNKEL (reference sequence). Deletions cut 3 bases from V and 7 bases from J, with 24 bases between. The CDR3: CASSHDLTFGRRIGELFF. The DNA of the CDR3 is TGTGCCAGCAGCCATGACCTAACCTTCGGCAGGAGGATCGGGGAGCTGTTTTTT.

This chain connects TRBV5-4 to TRBJ2-5; the match to TRBD1 covers 7 bases. The CDR3 runs to 14 residues. V dropped 4 bases and J dropped 3; count of bases not matched to a gene: 6. Germline loops: CDR1 SGHNT, CDR2 YYREEE (reference sequence). The CDR3 spells CASSPTGTEETQYF. CDR3 nucleotide sequence: TGTGCCAGCAGCCCGACCGGGACAGAAGAGACCCAGTACTTC.

This clone was detected only once. This chain uses TRBV29-1 with TRBJ1-1, with a tentative D call TRBD1 (5 bases). V gave up 6 bases and J gave up 3 bases, with 14 bases separating them. Germline V gene data show CDR1 as SQVTM and CDR2 as ANQGSEA. CDR3 length: 13 residues. The CDR3 is CSVEGWGDTEAFF. The CDR3 coding sequence is TGCAGCGTGGAGGGTTGGGGGGACACTGAAGCTTTCTTT.

A few counts support this clone. The V call is TRBV7-8, the J call TRBJ2-5; 8 nucleotides line up with TRBD2. Germline CDR1 SGHVS, CDR2 FQNEAQ. CDR3 size: 14 residues. Trimming cost V 0 bases and J 4 bases; bases outside gene matches: 1. Here the CDR3 DNA reads TGTGCCAGCAGCTTAGCGCGGGGGGCAGAGACCCAGTACTTC. Translation gives CASSLARGAETQYF.

This chain uses TRBV27 with TRBJ2-5; 9 bases fit TRBD1. The V segment lost 8 bases and the J segment 9 bases; nucleotides outside the gene matches: 7. The CDR3 totals 12 residues. Germline CDR1 and CDR2: MNHEY and SMNVEV (reference sequence). The CDR3 loop is CASGQGQGPQYF. For the CDR3, the DNA is TGTGCCAGCGGCCAGGGACAGGGCCCCCAGTACTTC.

This sequence joins TRBV24-1 and TRBJ2-7; 9 nucleotides agree with TRBD1. The junction had 3 bases not matched to a gene; V was cut back by 4 bases and J by 3 bases. The CDR3 loop spans 14 amino acids. Germline V gene sequence: CDR1 KGHDR, CDR2 SFDVKD. This CDR3 reads CATSEDRGGYEQYF. Here the CDR3 DNA reads TGTGCCACCAGTGAGGACAGGGGAGGCTACGAGCAGTACTTC.